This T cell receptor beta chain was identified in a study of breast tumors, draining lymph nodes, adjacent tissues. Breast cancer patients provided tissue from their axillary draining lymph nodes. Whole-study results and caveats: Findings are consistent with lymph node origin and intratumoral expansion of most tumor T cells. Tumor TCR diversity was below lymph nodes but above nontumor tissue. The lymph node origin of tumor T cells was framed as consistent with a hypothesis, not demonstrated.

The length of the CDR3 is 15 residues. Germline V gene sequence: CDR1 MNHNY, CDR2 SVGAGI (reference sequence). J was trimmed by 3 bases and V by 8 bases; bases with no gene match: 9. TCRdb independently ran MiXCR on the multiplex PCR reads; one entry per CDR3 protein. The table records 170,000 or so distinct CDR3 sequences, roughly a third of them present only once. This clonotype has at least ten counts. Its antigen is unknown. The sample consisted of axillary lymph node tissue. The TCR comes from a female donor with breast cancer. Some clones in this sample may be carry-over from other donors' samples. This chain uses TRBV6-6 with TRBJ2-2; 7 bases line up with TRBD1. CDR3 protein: CASCPWGTDTGELFF. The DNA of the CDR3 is TGTGCCAGCTGCCCTTGGGGGACAGACACCGGGGAGCTGTTTTTT.